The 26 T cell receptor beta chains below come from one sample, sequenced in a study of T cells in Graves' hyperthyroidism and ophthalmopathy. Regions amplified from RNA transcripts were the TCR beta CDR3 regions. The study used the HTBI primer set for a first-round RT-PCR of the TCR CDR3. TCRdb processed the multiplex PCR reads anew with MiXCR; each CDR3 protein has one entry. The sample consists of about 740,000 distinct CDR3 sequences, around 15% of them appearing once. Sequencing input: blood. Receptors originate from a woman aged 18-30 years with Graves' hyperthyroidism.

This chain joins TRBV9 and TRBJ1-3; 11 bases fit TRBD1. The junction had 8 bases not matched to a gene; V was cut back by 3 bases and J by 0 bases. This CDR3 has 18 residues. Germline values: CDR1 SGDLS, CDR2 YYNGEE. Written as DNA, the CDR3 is TGTGCCAGCAGCGCCGGACAGGGGGCCCTAAGCTCTGGAAACACCATATATTTT. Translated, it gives CASSAGQGALSSGNTIYF.

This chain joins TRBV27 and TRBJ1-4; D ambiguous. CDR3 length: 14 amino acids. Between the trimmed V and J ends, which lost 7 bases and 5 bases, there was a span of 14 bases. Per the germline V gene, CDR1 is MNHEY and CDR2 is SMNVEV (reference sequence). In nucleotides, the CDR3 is TGTGCCAGCACCTCCTGGGTCGCAAATGAAAAACTGTTTTTT. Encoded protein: CASTSWVANEKLFF.

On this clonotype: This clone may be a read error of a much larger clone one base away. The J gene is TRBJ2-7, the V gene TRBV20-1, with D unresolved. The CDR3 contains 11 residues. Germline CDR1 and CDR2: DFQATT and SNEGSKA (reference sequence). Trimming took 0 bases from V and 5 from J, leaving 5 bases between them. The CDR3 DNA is TGCAGTGCTAGAGAATCGGACGAGCAGTACTTC. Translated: CSARESDEQYF.

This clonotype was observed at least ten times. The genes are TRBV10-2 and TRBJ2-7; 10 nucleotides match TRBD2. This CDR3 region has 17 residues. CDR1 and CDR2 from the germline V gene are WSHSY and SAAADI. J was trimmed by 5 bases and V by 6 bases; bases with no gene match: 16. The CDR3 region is CASSGRLAGPPGHEQYF. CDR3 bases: TGCGCCAGCAGCGGGAGACTAGCGGGTCCCCCTGGGCACGAGCAGTACTTC.

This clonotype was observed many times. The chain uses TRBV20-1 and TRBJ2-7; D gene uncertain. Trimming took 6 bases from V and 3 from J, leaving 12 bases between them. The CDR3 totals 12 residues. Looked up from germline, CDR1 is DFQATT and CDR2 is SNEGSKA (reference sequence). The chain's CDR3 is CSACPDDYEQYF. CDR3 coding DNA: TGCAGTGCCTGCCCCGACGACTACGAGCAGTACTTC.

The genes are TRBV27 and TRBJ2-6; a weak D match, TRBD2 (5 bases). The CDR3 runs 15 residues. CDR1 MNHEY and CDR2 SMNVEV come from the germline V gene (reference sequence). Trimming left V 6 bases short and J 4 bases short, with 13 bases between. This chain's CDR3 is CASSGPSGGANVLTF. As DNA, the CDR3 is TGTGCCAGCAGCGGACCTTCGGGGGGGGCCAACGTCCTGACTTTC.

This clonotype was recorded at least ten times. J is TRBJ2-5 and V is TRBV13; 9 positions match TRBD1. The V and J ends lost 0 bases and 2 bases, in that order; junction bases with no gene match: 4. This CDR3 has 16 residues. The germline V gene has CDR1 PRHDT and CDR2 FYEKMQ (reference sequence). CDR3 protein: CASSLGGQGLQETQYF. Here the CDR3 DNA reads TGTGCCAGCAGCTTAGGCGGACAGGGGCTTCAAGAGACCCAGTACTTC.

CDR3 in amino acids: CASSGDRTMNTEAFF. The CDR3 DNA reads as TGTGCCAGCAGCGGGGACAGGACCATGAACACTGAAGCTTTCTTT. This chain uses TRBV5-4 with TRBJ1-1; the match to TRBD1 covers 8 bases. The CDR3 has 15 residues. The germline V gene encodes CDR1 SGHNT and CDR2 YYREEE (reference sequence). Trimming cost V 4 bases and J 0 bases; bases outside gene matches: 5.

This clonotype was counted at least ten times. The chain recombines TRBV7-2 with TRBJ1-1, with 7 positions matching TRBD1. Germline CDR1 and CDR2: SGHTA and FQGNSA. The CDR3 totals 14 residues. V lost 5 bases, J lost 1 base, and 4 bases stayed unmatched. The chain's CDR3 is CASSADRANTEAFF. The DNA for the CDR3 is TGTGCCAGCAGCGCAGACAGGGCGAACACTGAAGCTTTCTTT.

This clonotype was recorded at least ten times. CDR3 in amino acids: CSVGLPTFLQETQYF. The CDR3 DNA sequence: TGCAGCGTTGGACTGCCTACCTTCTTGCAAGAGACCCAGTACTTC. V usage is TRBV29-1 and J usage is TRBJ2-5; D unclear. CDR3 length: 15 amino acids. Trimming pared 4 bases from V and 2 bases from J, leaving 17 bases between. CDR1 and CDR2 from the germline V gene are SQVTM and ANQGSEA. Complete variable domain (other parts from reference TRBV29-1 and TRBJ2-5): SAVISQKPSRDICQRGTSLTIQCQVDSQVTMMFWYRQQPGQSLTLIATANQGSEATYESGFVIDKFPISRPNLTFSTLTVSNMSPEDSSIYLCSVGLPTFLQETQYFGPGTRLLVL.

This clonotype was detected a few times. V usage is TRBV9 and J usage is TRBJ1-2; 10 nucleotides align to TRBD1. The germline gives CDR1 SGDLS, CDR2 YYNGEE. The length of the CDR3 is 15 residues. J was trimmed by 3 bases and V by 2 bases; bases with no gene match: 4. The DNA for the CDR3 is TGTGCCAGCAGCGTCTACGGACAGGGGGACTATGGCTACACCTTC. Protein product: CASSVYGQGDYGYTF.

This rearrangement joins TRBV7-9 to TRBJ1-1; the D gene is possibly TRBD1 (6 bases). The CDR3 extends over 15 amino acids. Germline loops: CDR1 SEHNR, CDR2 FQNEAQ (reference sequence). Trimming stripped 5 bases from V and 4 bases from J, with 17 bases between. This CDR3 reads CASSLGEGEGTEAFF. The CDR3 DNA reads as TGTGCCAGCAGCCTGGGGGAGGGGGAGGGCACTGAAGCTTTCTTT.

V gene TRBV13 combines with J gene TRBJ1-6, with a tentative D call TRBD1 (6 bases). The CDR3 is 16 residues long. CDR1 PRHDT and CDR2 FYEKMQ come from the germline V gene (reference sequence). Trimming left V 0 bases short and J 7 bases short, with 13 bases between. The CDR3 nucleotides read TGTGCCAGCAGCTTAGGGGGGGCGTTGTGGAATTCACCCCTCCACTTT. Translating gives CASSLGGALWNSPLHF.

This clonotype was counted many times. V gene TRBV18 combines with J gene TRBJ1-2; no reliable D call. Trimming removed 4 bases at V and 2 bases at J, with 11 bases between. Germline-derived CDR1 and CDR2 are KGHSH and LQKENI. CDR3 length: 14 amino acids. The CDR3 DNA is TGTGCCAGCTCACGGGATACAGAGAACTATGGCTACACCTTC. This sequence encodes CASSRDTENYGYTF.

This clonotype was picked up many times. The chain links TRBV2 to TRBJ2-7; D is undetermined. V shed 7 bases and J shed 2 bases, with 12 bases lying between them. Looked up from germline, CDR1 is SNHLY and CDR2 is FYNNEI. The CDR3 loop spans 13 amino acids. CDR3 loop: CASKGTATYEQYF. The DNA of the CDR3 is TGTGCCAGCAAGGGTACGGCCACCTACGAGCAGTACTTC.

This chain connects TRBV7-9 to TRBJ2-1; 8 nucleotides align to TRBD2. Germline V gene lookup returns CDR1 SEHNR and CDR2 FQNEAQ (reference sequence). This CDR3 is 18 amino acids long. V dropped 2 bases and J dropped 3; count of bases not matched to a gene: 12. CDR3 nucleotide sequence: TGTGCCAGCAGCTTAAGTCGGATGCGGGAGGATCGCTACAATGAGCAGTTCTTC. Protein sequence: CASSLSRMREDRYNEQFF. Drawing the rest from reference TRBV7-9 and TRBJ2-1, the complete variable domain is DTGVSQNPRHKITKRGQNVTFRCDPISEHNRLYWYRQTLGQGPEFLTYFQNEAQLEKSRLLSDRFSAERPKGSFSTLEIQRTEQGDSAMYLCASSLSRMREDRYNEQFFGPGTRLTVL.

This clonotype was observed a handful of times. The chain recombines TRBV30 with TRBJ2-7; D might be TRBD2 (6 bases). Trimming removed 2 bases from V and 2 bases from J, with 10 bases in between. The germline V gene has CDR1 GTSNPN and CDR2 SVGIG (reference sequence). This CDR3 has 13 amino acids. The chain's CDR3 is CAWSRDFTYEQYF. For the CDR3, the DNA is TGTGCCTGGAGTCGGGACTTTACCTACGAGCAGTACTTC.

CDR3 nucleotides: TGTGCCAGTAGTTCGCAGGGTTTCACCTACGAGCAGTACTTC. Translated: CASSSQGFTYEQYF. The V and J genes are TRBV11-3 and TRBJ2-7; tentatively, D is TRBD1 (5 bases). V was pared by 9 bases and J by 2 bases, with 17 bases between. In germline, CDR1 is SGHNT, CDR2 YENEEA. CDR3 size: 14 residues.

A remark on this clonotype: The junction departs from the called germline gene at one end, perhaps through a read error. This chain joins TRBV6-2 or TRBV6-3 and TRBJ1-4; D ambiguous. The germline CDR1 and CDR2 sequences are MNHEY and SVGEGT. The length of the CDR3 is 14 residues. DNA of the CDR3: TGTGCCAGCAGTTACTCTGCTAGCACCGAAAAACTGTCTTTT. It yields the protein CASSYSASTEKLSF.

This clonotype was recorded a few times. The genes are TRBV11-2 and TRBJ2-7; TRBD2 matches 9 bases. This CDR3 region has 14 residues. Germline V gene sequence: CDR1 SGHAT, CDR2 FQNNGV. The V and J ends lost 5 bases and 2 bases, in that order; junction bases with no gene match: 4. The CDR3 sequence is CASSRLAAAYEQYF. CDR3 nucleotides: TGTGCCAGCAGCCGACTAGCGGCTGCCTACGAGCAGTACTTC.

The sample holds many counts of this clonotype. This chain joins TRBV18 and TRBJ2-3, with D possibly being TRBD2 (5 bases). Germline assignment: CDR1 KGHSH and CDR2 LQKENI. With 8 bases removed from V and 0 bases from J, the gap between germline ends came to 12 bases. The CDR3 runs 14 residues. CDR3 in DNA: TGTGCCAGCAGCCCTACGGGGAGCACAGATACGCAGTATTTT. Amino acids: CASSPTGSTDTQYF.

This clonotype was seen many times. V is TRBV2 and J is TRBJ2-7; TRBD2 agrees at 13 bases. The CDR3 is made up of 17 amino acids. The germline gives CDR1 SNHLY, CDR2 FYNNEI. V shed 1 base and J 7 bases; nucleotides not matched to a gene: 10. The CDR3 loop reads CASSEVSELAGGYEQYF. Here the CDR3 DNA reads TGTGCCAGCAGTGAAGTATCTGAACTAGCGGGAGGGTATGAGCAGTACTTC. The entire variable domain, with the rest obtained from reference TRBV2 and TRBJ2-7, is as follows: EPEVTQTPSHQVTQMGQEVILRCVPISNHLYFYWYRQILGQKVEFLVSFYNNEISEKSEIFDDQFSVERPDGSNFTLKIRSTKLEDSAMYFCASSEVSELAGGYEQYFGPGTRLTVT.

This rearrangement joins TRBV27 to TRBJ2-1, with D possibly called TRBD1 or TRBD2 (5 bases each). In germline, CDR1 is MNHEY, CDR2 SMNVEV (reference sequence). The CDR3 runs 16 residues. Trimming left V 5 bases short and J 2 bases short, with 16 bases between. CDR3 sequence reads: CASSAPPGRPYNEQFF. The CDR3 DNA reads TGTGCCAGCAGTGCCCCTCCGGGACGTCCCTACAATGAGCAGTTCTTC.

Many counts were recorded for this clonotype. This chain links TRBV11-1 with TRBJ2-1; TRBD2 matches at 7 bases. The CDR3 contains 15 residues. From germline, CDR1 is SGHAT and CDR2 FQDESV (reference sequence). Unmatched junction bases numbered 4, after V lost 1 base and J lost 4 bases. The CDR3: CASSLGQRDYNEQFF. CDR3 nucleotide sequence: TGTGCCAGCAGCTTAGGCCAGCGGGATTACAATGAGCAGTTCTTC. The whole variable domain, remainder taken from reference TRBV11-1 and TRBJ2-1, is EAEVAQSPRYKITEKSQAVAFWCDPISGHATLYWYRQILGQGPELLVQFQDESVVDDSQLPKDRFSAERLKGVDSTLKIQPAELGDSAMYLCASSLGQRDYNEQFFGPGTRLTVL.

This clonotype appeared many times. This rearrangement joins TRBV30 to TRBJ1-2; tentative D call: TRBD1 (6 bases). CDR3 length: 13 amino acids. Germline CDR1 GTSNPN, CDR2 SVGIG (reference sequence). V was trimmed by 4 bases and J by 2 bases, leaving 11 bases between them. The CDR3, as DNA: TGTGCCTGGACCTACAGGGAGAACTATGGCTACACCTTC. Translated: CAWTYRENYGYTF. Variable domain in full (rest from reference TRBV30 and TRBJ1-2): SQTIHQWPATLVQPVGSPLSLECTVEGTSNPNLYWYRQAAGRGLQLLFYSVGIGQISSEVPQNLSASRPQDRQFILSSKKLLLSDSGFYLCAWTYRENYGYTFGSGTRLTVV.

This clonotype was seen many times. Written as DNA, the CDR3 is TGCGCCAGCAGCCGGACAGGGTCACCCTACTACAATGAGCAGTTCTTC. This gives the protein CASSRTGSPYYNEQFF. The gene calls are TRBV5-1 and TRBJ2-1; 8 bases fit TRBD1. Unmatched junction bases numbered 9, after V lost 4 bases and J lost 3 bases. Germline V CDR1 and CDR2: SGHRS, YFSETQ. The CDR3 sequence is 16 residues long.